The TCR beta chain described here comes from a study of T cells expressing NK-cell markers. Overall study: Obtained from sorted CD3+CD56+NKG2C+, CD3+CD56+NKG2C- and CD3+CD56-NKG2C+ T cells were the TCR beta repertoires. The eight sequenced donors comprised seven who were HCMV-seropositive and one who was seronegative.

This CDR3 has 16 residues. Germline V CDR1 and CDR2: SGHRS, YFSETQ. Template switching by 5'RACE with UMIs generated the TCR beta cDNA. TCRdb re-called the 5' RACE reads, yielding one record per CDR3 amino acid sequence without DNA. The sample spans around 380,000 distinct CDR3 sequences; the ten largest clones claim roughly 10%. The chain uses TRBV5-1 and TRBJ2-1; TCRdb selects TRBD1, and the lack of DNA leaves this call unchecked. Sequences were obtained from blood T cells: a sorted CD56 or NKG2C T cell subset, CD4+ or CD8+ T cells, or bulk PBMC T cells (not recorded which). This receptor was obtained from a woman between 50 and 59 years old in good health. CDR3 sequence reads: CASSLTGGTRASEQFF.